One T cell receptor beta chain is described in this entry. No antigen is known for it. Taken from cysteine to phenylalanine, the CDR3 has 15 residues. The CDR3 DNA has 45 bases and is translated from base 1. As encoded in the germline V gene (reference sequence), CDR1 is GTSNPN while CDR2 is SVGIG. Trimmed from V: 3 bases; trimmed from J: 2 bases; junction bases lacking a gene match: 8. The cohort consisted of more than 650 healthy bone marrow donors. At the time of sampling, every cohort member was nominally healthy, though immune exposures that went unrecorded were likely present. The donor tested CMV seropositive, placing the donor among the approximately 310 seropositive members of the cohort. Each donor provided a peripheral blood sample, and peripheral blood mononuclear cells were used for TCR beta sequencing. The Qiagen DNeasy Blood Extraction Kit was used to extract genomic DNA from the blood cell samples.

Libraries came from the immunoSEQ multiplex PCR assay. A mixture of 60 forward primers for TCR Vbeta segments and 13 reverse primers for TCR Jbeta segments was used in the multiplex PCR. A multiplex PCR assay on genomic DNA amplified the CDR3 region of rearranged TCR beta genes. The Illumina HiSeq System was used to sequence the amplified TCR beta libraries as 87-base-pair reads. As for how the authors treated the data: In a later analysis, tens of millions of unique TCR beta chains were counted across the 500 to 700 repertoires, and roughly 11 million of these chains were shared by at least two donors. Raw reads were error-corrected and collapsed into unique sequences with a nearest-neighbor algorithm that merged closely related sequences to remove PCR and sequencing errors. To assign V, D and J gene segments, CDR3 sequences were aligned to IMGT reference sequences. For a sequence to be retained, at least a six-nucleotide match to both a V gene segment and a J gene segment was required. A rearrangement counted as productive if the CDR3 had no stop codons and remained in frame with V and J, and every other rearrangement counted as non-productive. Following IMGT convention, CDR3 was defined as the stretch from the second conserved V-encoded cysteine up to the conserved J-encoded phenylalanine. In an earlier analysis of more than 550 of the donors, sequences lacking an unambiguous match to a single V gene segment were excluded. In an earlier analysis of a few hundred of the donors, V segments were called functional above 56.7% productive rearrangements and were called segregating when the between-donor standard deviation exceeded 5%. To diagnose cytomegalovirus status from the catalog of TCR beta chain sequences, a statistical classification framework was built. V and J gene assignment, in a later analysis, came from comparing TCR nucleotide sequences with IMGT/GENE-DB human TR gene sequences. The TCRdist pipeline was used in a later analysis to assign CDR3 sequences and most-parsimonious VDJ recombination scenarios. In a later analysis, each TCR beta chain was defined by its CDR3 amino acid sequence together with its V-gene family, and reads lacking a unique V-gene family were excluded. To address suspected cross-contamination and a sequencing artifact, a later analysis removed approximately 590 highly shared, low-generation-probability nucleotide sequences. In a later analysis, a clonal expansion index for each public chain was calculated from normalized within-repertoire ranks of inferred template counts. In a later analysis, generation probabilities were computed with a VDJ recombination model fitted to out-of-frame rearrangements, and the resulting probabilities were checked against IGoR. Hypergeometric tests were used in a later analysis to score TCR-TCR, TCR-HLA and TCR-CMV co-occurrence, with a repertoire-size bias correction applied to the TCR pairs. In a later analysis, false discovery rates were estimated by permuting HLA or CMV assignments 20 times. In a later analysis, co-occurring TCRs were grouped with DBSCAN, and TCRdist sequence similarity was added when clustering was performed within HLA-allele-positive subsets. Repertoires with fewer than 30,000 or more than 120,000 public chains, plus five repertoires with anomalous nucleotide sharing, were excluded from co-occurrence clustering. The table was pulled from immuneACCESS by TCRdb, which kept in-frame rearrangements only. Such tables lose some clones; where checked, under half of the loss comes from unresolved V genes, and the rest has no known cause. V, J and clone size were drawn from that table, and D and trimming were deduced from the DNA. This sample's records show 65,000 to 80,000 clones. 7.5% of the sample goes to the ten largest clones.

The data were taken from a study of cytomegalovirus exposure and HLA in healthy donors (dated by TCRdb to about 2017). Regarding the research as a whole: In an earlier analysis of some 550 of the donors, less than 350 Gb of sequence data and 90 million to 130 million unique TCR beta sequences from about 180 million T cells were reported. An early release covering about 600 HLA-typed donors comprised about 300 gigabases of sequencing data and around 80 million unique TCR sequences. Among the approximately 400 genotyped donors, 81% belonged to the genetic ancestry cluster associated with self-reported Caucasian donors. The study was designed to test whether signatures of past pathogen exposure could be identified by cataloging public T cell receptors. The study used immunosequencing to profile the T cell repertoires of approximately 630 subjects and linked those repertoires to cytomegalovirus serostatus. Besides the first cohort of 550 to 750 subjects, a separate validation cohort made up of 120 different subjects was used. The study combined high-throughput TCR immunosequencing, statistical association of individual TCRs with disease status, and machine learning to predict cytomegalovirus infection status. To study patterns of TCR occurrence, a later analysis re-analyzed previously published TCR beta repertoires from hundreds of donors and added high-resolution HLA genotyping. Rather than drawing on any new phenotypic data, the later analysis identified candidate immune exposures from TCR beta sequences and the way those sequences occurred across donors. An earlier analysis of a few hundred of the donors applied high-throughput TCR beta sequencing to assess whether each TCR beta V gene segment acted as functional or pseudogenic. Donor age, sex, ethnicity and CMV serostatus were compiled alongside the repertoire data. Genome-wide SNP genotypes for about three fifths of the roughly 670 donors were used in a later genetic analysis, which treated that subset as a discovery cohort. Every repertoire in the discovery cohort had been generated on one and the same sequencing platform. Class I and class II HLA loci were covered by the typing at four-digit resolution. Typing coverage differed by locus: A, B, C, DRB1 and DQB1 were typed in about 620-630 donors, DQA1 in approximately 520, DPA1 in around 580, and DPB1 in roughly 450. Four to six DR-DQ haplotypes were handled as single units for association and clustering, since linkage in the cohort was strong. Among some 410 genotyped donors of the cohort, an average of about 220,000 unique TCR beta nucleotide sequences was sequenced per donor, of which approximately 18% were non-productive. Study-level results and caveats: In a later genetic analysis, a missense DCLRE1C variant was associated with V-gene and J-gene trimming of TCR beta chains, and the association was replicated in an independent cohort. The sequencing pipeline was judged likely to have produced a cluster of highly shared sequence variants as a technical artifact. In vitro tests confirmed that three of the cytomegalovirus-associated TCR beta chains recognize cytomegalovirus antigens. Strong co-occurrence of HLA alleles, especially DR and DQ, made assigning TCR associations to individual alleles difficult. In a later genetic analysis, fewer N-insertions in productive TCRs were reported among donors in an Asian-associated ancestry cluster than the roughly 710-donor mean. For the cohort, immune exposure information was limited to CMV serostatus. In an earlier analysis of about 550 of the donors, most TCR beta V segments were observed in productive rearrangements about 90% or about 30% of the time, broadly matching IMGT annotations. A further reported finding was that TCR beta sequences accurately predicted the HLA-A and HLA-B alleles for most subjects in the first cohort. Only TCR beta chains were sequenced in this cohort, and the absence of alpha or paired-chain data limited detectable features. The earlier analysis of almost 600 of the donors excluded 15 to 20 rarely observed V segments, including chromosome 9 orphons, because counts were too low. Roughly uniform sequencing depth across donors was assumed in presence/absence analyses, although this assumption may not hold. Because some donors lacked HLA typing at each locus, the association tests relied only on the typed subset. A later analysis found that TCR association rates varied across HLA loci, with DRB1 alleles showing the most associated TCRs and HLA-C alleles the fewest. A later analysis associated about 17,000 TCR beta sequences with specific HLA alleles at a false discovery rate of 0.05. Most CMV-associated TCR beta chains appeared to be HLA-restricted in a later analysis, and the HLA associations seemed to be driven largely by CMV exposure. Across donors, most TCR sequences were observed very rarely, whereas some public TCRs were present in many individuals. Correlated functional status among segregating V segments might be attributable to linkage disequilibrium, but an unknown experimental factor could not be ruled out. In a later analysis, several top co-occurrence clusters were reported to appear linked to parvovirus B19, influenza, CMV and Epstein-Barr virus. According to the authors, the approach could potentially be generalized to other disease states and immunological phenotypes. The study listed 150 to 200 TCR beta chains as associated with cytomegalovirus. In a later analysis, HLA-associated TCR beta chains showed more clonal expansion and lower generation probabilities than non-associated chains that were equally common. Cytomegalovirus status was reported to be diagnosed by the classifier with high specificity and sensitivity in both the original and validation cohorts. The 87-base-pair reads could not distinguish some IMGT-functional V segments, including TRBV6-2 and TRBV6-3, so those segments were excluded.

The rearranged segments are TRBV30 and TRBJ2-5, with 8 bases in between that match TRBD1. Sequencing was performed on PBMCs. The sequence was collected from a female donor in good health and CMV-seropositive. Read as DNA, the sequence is TGTGCCTGGAGAGCCGGACAGGGCTCACAAGAGACCCAGTACTTC. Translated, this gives CAWRAGQGSQETQYF.